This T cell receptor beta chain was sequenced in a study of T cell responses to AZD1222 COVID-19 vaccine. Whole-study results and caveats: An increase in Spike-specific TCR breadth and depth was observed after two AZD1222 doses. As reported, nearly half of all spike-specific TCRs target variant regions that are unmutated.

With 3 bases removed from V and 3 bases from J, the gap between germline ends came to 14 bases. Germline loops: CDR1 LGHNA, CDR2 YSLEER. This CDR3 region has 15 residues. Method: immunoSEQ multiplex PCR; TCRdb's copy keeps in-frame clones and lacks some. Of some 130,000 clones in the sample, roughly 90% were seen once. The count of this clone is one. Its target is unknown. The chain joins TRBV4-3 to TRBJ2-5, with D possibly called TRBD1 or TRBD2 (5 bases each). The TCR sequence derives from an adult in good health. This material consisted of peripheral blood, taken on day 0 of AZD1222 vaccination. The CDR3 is CASSHSGATEETQYF. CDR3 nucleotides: TGCGCCAGCAGCCACTCCGGGGCCACCGAAGAGACCCAGTACTTC.